The subject of this entry is one T cell receptor beta chain. Its antigen is currently not known. Base qualities are not at hand, and no much larger clone is one base apart. Libraries were prepared through the immunoSEQ multiplex PCR assay. The multiplex PCR relied on a mix of 60 forward primers for TCR Vbeta segments and 13 reverse primers for TCR Jbeta segments. The CDR3 region of rearranged TCR beta genes was amplified from genomic DNA by a multiplex PCR assay. On the Illumina HiSeq System, the amplified TCR beta libraries were sequenced as 87-base-pair reads. As for the original processing: A later analysis counted 65 million to 90 million unique TCR beta chains across the roughly 700 repertoires, and roughly 10 million of these chains were shared by at least two donors. Raw reads were error-corrected and collapsed into unique sequences with a nearest-neighbor algorithm that merged closely related sequences to remove PCR and sequencing errors. To assign V, D and J gene segments, CDR3 sequences were aligned to IMGT reference sequences. For a sequence to be retained, at least a six-nucleotide match to both a V gene segment and a J gene segment was required. Rearrangements were called productive when the CDR3 lacked stop codons and stayed in frame with V and J; all others were non-productive. Following IMGT convention, CDR3 was defined as the stretch from the second conserved V-encoded cysteine to the conserved J-encoded phenylalanine. Sequences without an unambiguous match to a single V gene segment were excluded from the earlier analysis of several hundred of the donors. An earlier analysis of fewer than 750 of the donors called V segments functional above 56.7% productive rearrangements and segregating when the between-donor standard deviation exceeded 5%. A statistical classification framework was built for diagnosing cytomegalovirus status from the catalog of TCR beta chain sequences. A later analysis assigned V and J genes by comparing TCR nucleotide sequences with IMGT/GENE-DB human TR gene sequences. In a later analysis, CDR3 sequences and most-parsimonious VDJ recombination scenarios were assigned using the TCRdist pipeline. In a later analysis, each TCR beta chain was defined by its CDR3 amino acid sequence together with its V-gene family, and reads without a unique V-gene family were excluded. As a way to deal with suspected cross-contamination and a sequencing artifact, a later analysis dropped over 550 nucleotide sequences that were highly shared and had low generation probability. For each public chain, a later analysis derived a clonal expansion index from normalized ranks of inferred template counts within each repertoire. Generation probabilities in a later analysis came from a VDJ recombination model fitted to out-of-frame rearrangements, and those results were checked against IGoR. Hypergeometric tests were used in a later analysis to score TCR-TCR, TCR-HLA and TCR-CMV co-occurrence, with a repertoire-size bias correction applied to the TCR pairs. To estimate false discovery rates, a later analysis permuted the HLA or CMV assignments 20 times. In a later analysis, co-occurring TCRs were grouped using DBSCAN, with TCRdist sequence similarity added in when clustering inside HLA-allele-positive subsets. Repertoires with fewer than 30,000 or more than 120,000 public chains, plus five repertoires with anomalous nucleotide sharing, were excluded from co-occurrence clustering. The clones in this table, taken by TCRdb from immuneACCESS, are in-frame only. Not every clone is retained; where verified, under half of the shortfall comes from an unresolved V gene, and the cause of the rest is unknown. V, J and clone size were drawn from that table, and D and trimming were deduced from the DNA. This sample gives 150,000 to 180,000 clones in total; more than 60% of them show up just once. The top ten clones comprise approximately 4% of the sample.

V and J are trimmed by 1 base and 2 bases, and the gene matches miss 15 bases of the junction. From the cysteine up to the phenylalanine, the CDR3 has a length of 19 residues. Here the CDR3 DNA is all that survives: 57 bases in frame from base 1. The germline V gene sets CDR1 to SGHTA and CDR2 to FQGNSA. The cohort consisted of hundreds of healthy bone marrow donors. At the time of sampling, every cohort member was nominally healthy, though immune exposures that went unrecorded were likely present. The donor was CMV seronegative and belonged to the group of 352 seronegative cohort members. Each donor provided a peripheral blood sample, and peripheral blood mononuclear cells were used for TCR beta sequencing. The Qiagen DNeasy Blood Extraction Kit was used to extract genomic DNA from the blood cell samples. This entry is derived from a study of cytomegalovirus exposure and HLA in healthy donors (dated by TCRdb to 2016 to 2017). General notes on the study: An earlier analysis of a few hundred of the donors reported about 300 Gb of sequence data and about 120 million unique TCR beta sequences obtained from around 190 million T cells. HLA typing included class I and class II loci at four-digit resolution. Approximately 310 gigabases of sequencing data and 70 million to 85 million unique TCR sequences were included in an early release covering over 600 HLA-typed donors. A later analysis re-examined previously published TCR beta repertoires from several hundred donors and added high-resolution HLA genotyping to investigate patterns of TCR occurrence. The study aimed to test whether signatures of past pathogen exposure could be identified by cataloging public T cell receptors. In a later genetic analysis, genome-wide SNP genotypes for about three fifths of the roughly 670 donors were used, and that subset was treated as a discovery cohort. To predict cytomegalovirus infection status, the study brought together high-throughput TCR immunosequencing, statistical association of individual TCRs with disease status, and machine learning. In addition to the first cohort of 650 to 800 subjects, a separate validation cohort of 120 different subjects was used. Among about 410 genotyped donors of the cohort, an average of around 250,000 unique TCR beta nucleotide sequences was sequenced per donor, of which 15% to 20% were non-productive. Donor age, sex, ethnicity and CMV serostatus were compiled alongside the repertoire data. Rather than using new phenotypic data, the later analysis identified candidate immune exposures from TCR beta sequences and from how often those sequences occurred across donors. Among the approximately 420 genotyped donors, around 81% belonged to the genetic ancestry cluster associated with self-reported Caucasian donors. To decide whether each TCR beta V gene segment behaved as functional or pseudogenic, an earlier analysis of some 540 of the donors relied on high-throughput TCR beta sequencing. A few DR-DQ haplotypes were treated as single units for association and clustering because of strong linkage in the cohort. Typing coverage differed by locus: A, B, C, DRB1 and DQB1 were typed in about 629-630 donors, DQA1 in about 560, DPA1 in some 600, and DPB1 in just under 480. The study used immunosequencing to profile the T cell repertoires of approximately 690 subjects and linked those repertoires to cytomegalovirus serostatus. All discovery cohort repertoires had been generated on a single sequencing platform.

Points the paper makes about the study in general: In a later analysis, HLA-associated TCR beta chains were found to be more clonally expanded and to have lower generation probabilities than equally common non-associated chains. Linkage disequilibrium might explain the correlated functional status among segregating V segments, but an unknown experimental factor could not be excluded. Because HLA typing was missing for some donors at each locus, association tests included only the typed subset. Most TCR sequences were observed very rarely across donors, whereas some public TCRs were present in many individuals. In the study, 150 to 200 TCR beta chains were listed as associated with cytomegalovirus. Because the 87-base-pair reads could not distinguish some IMGT-functional V segments, including TRBV6-2 and TRBV6-3, those segments were excluded. A further reported finding was that TCR beta sequences accurately predicted the HLA-A and HLA-B alleles for most subjects in the first cohort. When HLA alleles, especially DR and DQ, strongly co-occurred, TCR associations were difficult to assign to individual alleles. A later analysis found that most CMV-associated TCR beta chains appeared HLA-restricted, with HLA associations seemingly driven largely by CMV exposure. Immune exposure information for the cohort was limited to CMV serostatus. The cohort was sequenced for TCR beta chains only, and without alpha or paired-chain data the features that could be detected were limited. A cluster of highly shared sequence variants was judged likely to be a technical artifact of the sequencing pipeline. Because counts were too low, some 16 rarely observed V segments, including chromosome 9 orphons, were excluded from the earlier analysis of roughly 580 of the donors. Compared with the approximately 700-donor mean, donors in an Asian-associated ancestry cluster had fewer N-insertions in productive TCRs, according to a later genetic analysis. A few of the identified cytomegalovirus-associated TCR beta chains were confirmed in vitro to be specific for cytomegalovirus antigens. Presence/absence analyses assumed roughly uniform sequencing depth across donors, an assumption that may not hold. Several of the top co-occurrence clusters appeared to be linked to parvovirus B19, influenza, CMV and Epstein-Barr virus, according to a later analysis. According to the authors, the approach could potentially be generalized to other disease states and immunological phenotypes. In a later analysis, the rate of TCR association differed among HLA loci, with DRB1 alleles having the most associated TCRs and HLA-C alleles having the fewest. In both the original and validation cohorts, the classifier was reported to diagnose cytomegalovirus status with high specificity and sensitivity. Specific HLA alleles were associated with 15,000 to 20,000 TCR beta sequences at a false discovery rate of 0.05 in a later analysis. An earlier analysis of 587 of the donors showed that most TCR beta V segments appeared in productive rearrangements either about 90% or about 30% of the time, which broadly matched IMGT annotations. V-gene and J-gene trimming of TCR beta chains was associated with a missense DCLRE1C variant in a later genetic analysis, and the association was replicated in an independent cohort.

The sample comprised PBMCs. This receptor was obtained from a woman aged 40 to 55 in good health and CMV-seronegative. The V and J genes are TRBV7-2 and TRBJ2-3, with 7 central nucleotides matching TRBD2. The nucleotide sequence is TGTGCCAGCAGCTTAGTCCTCTATCAGGCGGGAGTGAACACAGATACGCAGTATTTT. It codes for CASSLVLYQAGVNTDTQYF.